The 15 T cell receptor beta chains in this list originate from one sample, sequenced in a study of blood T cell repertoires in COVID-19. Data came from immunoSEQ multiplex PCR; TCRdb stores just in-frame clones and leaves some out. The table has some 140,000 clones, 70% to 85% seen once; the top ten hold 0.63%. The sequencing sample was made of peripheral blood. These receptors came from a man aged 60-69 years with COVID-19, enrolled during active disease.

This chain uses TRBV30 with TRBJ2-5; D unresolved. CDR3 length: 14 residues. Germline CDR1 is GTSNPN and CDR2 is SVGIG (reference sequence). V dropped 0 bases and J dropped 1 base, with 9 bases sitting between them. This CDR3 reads CAWSVGQFQETQYF. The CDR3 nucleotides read TGTGCCTGGAGTGTTGGTCAGTTCCAAGAGACCCAGTACTTC.

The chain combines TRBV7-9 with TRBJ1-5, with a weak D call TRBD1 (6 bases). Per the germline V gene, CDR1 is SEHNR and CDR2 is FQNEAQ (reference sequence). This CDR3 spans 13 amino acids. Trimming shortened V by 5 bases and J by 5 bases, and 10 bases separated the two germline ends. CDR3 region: CASSAGVDQPQHF. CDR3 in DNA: TGTGCCAGCAGCGCAGGGGTTGATCAGCCCCAGCATTTT. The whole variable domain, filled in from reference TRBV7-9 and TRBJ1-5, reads DTGVSQNPRHKITKRGQNVTFRCDPISEHNRLYWYRQTLGQGPEFLTYFQNEAQLEKSRLLSDRFSAERPKGSFSTLEIQRTEQGDSAMYLCASSAGVDQPQHFGDGTRLSIL.

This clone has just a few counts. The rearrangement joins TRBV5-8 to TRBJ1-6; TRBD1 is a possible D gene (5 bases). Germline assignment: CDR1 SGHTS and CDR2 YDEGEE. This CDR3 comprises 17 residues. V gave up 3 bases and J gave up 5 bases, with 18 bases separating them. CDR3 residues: CASSSMDIYLNNSPLHF. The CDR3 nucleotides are TGTGCCAGCAGCTCCATGGACATCTACCTTAATAATTCACCCCTCCACTTT. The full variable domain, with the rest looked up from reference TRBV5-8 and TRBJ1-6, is EAGVTQSPTHLIKTRGQQATLRCSPISGHTSVYWYQQALGLGLQFLLWYDEGEERNRGNFPPRFSGRQFPNYSSELNVNALELEDSALYLCASSSMDIYLNNSPLHFGNGTRLTVT.

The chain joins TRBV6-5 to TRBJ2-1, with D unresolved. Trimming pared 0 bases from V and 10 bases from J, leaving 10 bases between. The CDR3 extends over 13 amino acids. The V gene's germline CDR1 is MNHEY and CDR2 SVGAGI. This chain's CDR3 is CASSYSIRYEQFF. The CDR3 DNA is TGTGCCAGCAGTTACTCCATCCGCTACGAGCAGTTCTTC.

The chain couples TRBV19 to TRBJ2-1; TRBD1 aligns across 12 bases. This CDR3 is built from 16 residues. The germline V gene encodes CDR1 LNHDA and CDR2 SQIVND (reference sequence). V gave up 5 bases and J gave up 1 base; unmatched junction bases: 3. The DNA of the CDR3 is TGTGCCAGTAGTCCGGGACAGGGGGCTTCCTACAATGAGCAGTTCTTC. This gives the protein CASSPGQGASYNEQFF.

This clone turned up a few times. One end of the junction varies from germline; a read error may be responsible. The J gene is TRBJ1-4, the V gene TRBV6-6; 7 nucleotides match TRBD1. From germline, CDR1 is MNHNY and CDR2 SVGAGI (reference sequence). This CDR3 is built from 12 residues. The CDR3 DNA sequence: TGTGCCAGCAGTCCACGACAGGGAAAGTCTATCTTT. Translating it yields CASSPRQGKSIF.

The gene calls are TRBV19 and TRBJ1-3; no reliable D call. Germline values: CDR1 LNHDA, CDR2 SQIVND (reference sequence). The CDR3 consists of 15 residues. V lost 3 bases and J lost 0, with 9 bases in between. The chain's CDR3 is CASSIAGISGNTIYF. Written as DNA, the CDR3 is TGTGCCAGTAGTATTGCGGGGATCTCTGGAAACACCATATATTTT.

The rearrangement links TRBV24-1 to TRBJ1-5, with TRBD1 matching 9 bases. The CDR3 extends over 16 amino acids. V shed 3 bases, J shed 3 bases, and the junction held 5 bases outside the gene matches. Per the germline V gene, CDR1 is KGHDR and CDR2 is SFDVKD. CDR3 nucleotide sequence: TGTGCCACCAGTGATGGACAGGGGTTGGACAATCAGCCCCAGCATTTT. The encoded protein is CATSDGQGLDNQPQHF.

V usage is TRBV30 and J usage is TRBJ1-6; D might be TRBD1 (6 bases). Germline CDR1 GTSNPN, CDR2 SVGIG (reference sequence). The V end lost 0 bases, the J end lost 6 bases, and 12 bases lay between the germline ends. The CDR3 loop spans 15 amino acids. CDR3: CAWSVLGGSNSPLHF. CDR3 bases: TGTGCCTGGAGTGTGTTAGGGGGTTCTAATTCACCCCTCCACTTT.

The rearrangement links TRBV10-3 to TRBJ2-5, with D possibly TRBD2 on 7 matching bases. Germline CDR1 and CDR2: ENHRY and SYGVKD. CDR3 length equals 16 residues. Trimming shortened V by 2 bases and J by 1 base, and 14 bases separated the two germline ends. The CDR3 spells CAISERGGGIQETQYF. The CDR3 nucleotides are TGTGCCATCAGTGAGAGAGGGGGGGGGATCCAAGAGACCCAGTACTTC.

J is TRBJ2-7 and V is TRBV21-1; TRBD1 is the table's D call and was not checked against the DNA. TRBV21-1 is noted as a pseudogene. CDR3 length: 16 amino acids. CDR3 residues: CASSISRGRVSYEQYF. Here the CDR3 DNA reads TGTGCCAGCAGCATATCCAGGGGGCGCGTCTCCTACGAGCAGTACTTC.

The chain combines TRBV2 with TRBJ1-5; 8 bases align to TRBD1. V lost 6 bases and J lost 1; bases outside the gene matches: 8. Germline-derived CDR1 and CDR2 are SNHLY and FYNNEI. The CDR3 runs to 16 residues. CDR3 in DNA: TGTGCCAGCAGATACGACAGGGGTGTAAGCAATCAGCCCCAGCATTTT. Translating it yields CASRYDRGVSNQPQHF.

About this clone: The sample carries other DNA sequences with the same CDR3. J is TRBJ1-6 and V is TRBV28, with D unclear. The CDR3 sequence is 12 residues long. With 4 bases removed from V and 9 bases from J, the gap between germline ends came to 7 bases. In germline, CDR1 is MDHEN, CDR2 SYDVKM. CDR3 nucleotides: TGTGCCAGCAGTTCCCCGGGTTCACCCCTCCACTTT. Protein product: CASSSPGSPLHF.

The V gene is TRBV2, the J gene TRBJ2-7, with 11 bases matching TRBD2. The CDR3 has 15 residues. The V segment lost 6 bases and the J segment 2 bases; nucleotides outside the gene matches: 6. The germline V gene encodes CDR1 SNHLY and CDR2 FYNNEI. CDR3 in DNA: TGTGCCAGCAGCCAGGGACTAGCGGTCACCTACGAGCAGTACTTC. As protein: CASSQGLAVTYEQYF.

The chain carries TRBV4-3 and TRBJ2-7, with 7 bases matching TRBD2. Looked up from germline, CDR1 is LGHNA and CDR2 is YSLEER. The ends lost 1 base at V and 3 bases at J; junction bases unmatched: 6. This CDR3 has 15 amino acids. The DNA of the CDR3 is TGCGCCAGCAGCCAAGCCACTAGCGTTGGCTACGAGCAGTACTTC. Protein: CASSQATSVGYEQYF.